Given below is one TCR beta chain in context. Its antigen is currently unknown. The entry originates in a study of regulatory T cells. Study results and limitations: Control CD8+ cells showed a nonsignificant trend toward higher Shannon entropy than patient CD8+ cells.

A couple of CD3G-deficient patients had more severe autoimmunity; all had some. Patients aged 2 to 39 years had fewer naive and more memory CD4+ and CD8+ T cells. Germline CDR1 reads MDHEN; CDR2 reads SYDVKM. This CDR3 has 12 amino acids. V shed 6 bases and J shed 2 bases, with 5 bases lying between them. The primer mix had 52 TRBV and 13 TRBJ primers. The table came from immunoSEQ multiplex PCR; TCRdb's copy has only in-frame clones and leaves some out. This table has over 20,000 clones, over 85% appearing once. The receptor was derived from a child aged 2 to 10 with CD3G deficiency. This rearrangement joins TRBV28 to TRBJ1-5; D gene unclear. The sample comprised CD8+ T cells sorted from blood. Here the CDR3 reads CASSRGNQPQHF. CDR3 in DNA: TGTGCCAGCAGCCGAGGCAATCAGCCCCAGCATTTT. The whole variable domain, remainder taken from reference TRBV28 and TRBJ1-5, is DVKVTQSSRYLVKRTGEKVFLECVQDMDHENMFWYRQDPGLGLRLIYFSYDVKMKEKGDIPEGYSVSREKKERFSLILESASTNQTSMYLCASSRGNQPQHFGDGTRLSIL.